A single count supports the clone carrying this TCR beta chain. The antigen is unknown. This sample was included in a study of cytomegalovirus exposure and HLA in healthy donors. Across the study: A data release that came early held about 89 million unique TCRs from HLA-typed donors.

Vbeta (60) and Jbeta (13) primers were used in the PCR. The method was immunoSEQ multiplex PCR; TCRdb's version includes in-frame clones alone and lacks a portion of them. In the table there are more than 140,000 clones, more than 60% of which are singletons. Deletions cut 2 bases from V and 4 bases from J, with 11 bases between. The length of the CDR3 is 14 residues. In germline, CDR1 is SGHNT, CDR2 YYREEE (reference sequence). Study-wide points: Rare TCR sequences dominated, though some public TCRs recurred in many donors. Presence/absence comparisons presumed near-even sequencing depth among donors.

The sample consisted of PBMCs. V is TRBV5-4 and J is TRBJ2-3; D uncertain. The receptor comes from a man aged 40-50 years in good health and CMV-seronegative. CDR3 DNA sequence: TGTGCCAGCAGCTTACCGGGTATATCAGATACGCAGTATTTT. As protein: CASSLPGISDTQYF.